Below, one T cell receptor beta chain is given with its context. This specimen comes from a study of blood T cells in healthy people across ages. Looked up from germline, CDR1 is LGHNT and CDR2 is FRNRAP. V shed 3 bases and J 4 bases; nucleotides not matched to a gene: 5. The CDR3 totals 14 residues. Alongside a J-beta primer mix, a sample-barcoded 5' primer served in a second PCR lasting roughly 7 to 12 cycles. Individual samples furnished no less than 2.5 million CDR3-containing paired-end reads apiece. One entry per CDR3 protein, called by TCRdb with MiXCR from the 5' RACE reads. The sample lists 1.5 million to 2 million distinct CDR3 sequences, more than 35% occurring once.

The TCR originated in a human donor in good health. Material for sequencing was blood. This chain uses TRBV12-5 with TRBJ2-7, with TRBD2 matching over 8 bases. CDR3 residues: CASGLGSGVYEQYF. The DNA for the CDR3 is TGTGCTAGTGGTTTAGGTAGCGGGGTTTACGAGCAGTACTTC.